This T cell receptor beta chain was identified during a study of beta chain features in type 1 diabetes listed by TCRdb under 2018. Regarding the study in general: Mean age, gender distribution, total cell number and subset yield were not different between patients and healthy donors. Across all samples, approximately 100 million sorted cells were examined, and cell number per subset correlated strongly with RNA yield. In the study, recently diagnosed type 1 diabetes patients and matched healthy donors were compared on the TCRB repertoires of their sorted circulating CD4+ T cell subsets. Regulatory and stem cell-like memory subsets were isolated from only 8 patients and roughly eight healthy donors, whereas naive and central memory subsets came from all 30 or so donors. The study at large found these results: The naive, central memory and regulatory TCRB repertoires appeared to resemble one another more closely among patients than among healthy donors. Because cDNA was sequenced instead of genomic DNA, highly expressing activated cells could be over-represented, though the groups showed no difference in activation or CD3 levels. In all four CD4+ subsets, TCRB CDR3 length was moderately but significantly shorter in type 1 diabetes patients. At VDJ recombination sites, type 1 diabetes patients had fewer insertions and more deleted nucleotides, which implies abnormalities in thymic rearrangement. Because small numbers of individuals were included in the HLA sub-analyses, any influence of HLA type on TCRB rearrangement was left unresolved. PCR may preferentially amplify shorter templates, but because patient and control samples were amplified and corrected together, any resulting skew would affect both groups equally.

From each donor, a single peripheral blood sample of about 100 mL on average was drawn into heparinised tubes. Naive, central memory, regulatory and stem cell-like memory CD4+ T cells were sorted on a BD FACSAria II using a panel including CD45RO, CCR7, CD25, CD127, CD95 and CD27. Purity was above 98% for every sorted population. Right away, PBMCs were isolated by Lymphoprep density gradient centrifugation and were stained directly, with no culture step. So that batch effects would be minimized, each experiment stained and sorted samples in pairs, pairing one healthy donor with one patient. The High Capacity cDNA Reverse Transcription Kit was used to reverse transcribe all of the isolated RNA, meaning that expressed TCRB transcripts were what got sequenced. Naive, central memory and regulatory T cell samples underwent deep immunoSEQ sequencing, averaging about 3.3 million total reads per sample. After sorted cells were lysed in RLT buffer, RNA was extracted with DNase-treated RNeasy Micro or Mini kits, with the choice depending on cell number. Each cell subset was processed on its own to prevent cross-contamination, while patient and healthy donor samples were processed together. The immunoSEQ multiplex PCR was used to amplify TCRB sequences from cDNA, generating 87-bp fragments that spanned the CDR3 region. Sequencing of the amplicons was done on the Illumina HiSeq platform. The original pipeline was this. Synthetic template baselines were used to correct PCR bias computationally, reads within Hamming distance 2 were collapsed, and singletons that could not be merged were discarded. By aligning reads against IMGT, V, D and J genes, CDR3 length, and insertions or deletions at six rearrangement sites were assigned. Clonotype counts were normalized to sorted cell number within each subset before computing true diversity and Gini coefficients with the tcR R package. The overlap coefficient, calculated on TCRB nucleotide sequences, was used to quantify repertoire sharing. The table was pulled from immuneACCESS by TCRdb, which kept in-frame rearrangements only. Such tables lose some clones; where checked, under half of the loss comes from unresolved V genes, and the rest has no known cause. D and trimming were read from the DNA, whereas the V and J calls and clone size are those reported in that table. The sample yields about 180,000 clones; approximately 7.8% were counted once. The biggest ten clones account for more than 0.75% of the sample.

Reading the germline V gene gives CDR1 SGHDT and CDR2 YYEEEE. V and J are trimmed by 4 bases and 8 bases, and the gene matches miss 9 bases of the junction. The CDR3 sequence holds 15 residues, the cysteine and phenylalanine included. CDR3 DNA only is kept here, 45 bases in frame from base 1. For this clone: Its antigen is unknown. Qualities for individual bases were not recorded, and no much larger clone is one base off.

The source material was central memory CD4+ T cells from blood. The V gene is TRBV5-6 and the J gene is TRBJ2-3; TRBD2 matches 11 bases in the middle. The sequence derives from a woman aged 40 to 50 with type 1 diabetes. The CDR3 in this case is CASSPGTSGSGTQYF. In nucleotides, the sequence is TGTGCCAGCAGCCCCGGGACTAGCGGCTCGGGTACGCAGTATTTT.